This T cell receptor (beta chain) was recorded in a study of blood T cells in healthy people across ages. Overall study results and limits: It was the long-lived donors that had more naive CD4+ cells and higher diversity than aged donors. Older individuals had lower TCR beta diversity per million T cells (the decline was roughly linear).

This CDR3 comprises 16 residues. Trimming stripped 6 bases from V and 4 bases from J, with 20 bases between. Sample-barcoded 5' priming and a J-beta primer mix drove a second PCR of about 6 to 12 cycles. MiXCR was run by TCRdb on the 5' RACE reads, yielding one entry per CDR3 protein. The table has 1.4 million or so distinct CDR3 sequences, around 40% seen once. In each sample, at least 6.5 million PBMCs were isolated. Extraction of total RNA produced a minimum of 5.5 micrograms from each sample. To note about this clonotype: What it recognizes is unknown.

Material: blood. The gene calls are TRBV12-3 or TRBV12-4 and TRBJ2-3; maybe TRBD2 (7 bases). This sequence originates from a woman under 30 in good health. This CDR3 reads CASSSTGRGGPDTQYF. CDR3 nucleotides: TGTGCCAGCAGCTCGACGGGAAGGGGGGGCCCAGATACGCAGTATTTT.